The sequence of this T cell receptor beta chain was determined in a study of identical twins. The study, taken as a whole, reports: Twins showed weaker excess sharing in their beta out-of-frame sequences.

Per the germline V gene, CDR1 is SEHNR and CDR2 is FQNEAQ (reference sequence). Trimming left V 2 bases short and J 0 bases short, with 8 bases between. The CDR3 covers 15 residues. A single record per CDR3 protein comes from TCRdb applying MiXCR to the 5' RACE reads. This table has approximately 680,000 distinct CDR3 sequences, about 7% appearing once. In its sample, this clonotype was seen many times. Its antigen remains unknown. The data were also submitted as part of a second study, on yellow fever vaccine responses in identical twins. Per that study: Twins reportedly had a vaccine T cell response that seemed partly convergent, partly personalized.

The TCR sequence derives from a woman between 18 and 29 years old in good health. The J gene is TRBJ2-1, the V gene TRBV7-9, with D perhaps TRBD1 (5 bases). The sequencing input was PBMCs. The CDR3 loop reads CASSLTGTSYNEQFF. The CDR3 region has the DNA TGTGCCAGCAGCTTAACAGGAACCTCCTACAATGAGCAGTTCTTC.